Below, 28 T cell receptor beta chains from the same sample are listed, as sequenced in a study of shared clonotypes between healthy human individuals. Measured with immunoSEQ multiplex PCR; TCRdb has only the in-frame clones, and not every one. The sample shows over a million clones, 78% of them seen only once. Sequencing input: memory CD4+ T cells from PBMCs. Subset meaning: CD45RA-negative fraction. The receptors here all came from a man between 18 and 35 years old in good health. Some clones in this sample may be carry-over from other donors' samples.

Note on this clone: This CDR3 is also generated by other DNA sequences in the sample. The chain recombines TRBV2 with TRBJ1-5; TRBD1 agrees at 9 bases. Germline trimming cut 4 bases from V and 5 bases from J; bases unmatched to any gene: 3. This CDR3 has 14 residues. Germline CDR1 and CDR2: SNHLY and FYNNEI. Here the CDR3 reads CASSADRGDQPQHF. As DNA, the CDR3 is TGTGCCAGCAGTGCTGACAGGGGGGATCAGCCCCAGCATTTT.

The chain has TRBV7-8 and TRBJ1-1, with D unclear. The germline CDR1 and CDR2 sequences are SGHVS and FQNEAQ. The CDR3 totals 13 residues. Trimming removed 0 bases at V and 5 bases at J, with 7 bases between. CDR3 sequence reads: CASSLARKTEAFF. CDR3 bases: TGTGCCAGCAGCTTAGCCCGTAAAACTGAAGCTTTCTTT.

The V call is TRBV11-2, the J call TRBJ2-7; D gene uncertain. V shed 1 base and J shed 0 bases, with 13 bases lying between them. Germline lookup yields CDR1 SGHAT and CDR2 FQNNGV. The CDR3 is 16 residues long. This CDR3 is CASSLGRTATSYEQYF. Here the CDR3 DNA reads TGTGCCAGCAGCTTAGGACGGACGGCGACCTCCTACGAGCAGTACTTC.

DNA of the CDR3: TGTGCCAGCAGCTTGCGACAGGGGAATGGCTACACCTTC. Encoded protein: CASSLRQGNGYTF. This chain connects TRBV7-9 to TRBJ1-2; TRBD1 matches 8 bases. Germline V gene sequence: CDR1 SEHNR, CDR2 FQNEAQ (reference sequence). V lost 3 bases and J lost 6; bases outside the gene matches: 3. CDR3 length: 13 amino acids.

V is TRBV25-1 and J is TRBJ2-5; perhaps TRBD2 as D (5 bases). The CDR3 has 12 residues. Trimming took off 6 bases at V and 3 bases at J, with 8 bases between the two ends. Germline V gives CDR1 MGHDK, CDR2 SYGVNS. The CDR3 region has the DNA TGTGCCAGCAGCCCGACTAAAGAGACCCAGTACTTC. Translated: CASSPTKETQYF.

This clone showed up just once. The V gene is TRBV5-1, the J gene TRBJ2-5; D remains unclear. The CDR3 covers 13 residues. Germline V gives CDR1 SGHRS, CDR2 YFSETQ. V dropped 2 bases and J dropped 5 bases, with 10 bases sitting between them. The CDR3 sequence: CASSFSSTETQYF. DNA of the CDR3: TGCGCCAGCAGCTTCAGCAGTACGGAGACCCAGTACTTC.

The chain carries TRBV6-1 and TRBJ1-4, with D possibly matching TRBD1 (5 bases). The CDR3 is made up of 13 amino acids. CDR1 is MNHNS and CDR2 is SASEGT in the germline V gene. Trimming pared 3 bases from V and 6 bases from J, leaving 8 bases between. The CDR3 loop is CASSDREDEKLFF. CDR3 bases: TGTGCCAGCAGTGACAGGGAGGATGAAAAACTGTTTTTT.

This clone was seen a few times. The genes are TRBV11-2 and TRBJ2-4, with TRBD1 matching over 7 bases. The germline CDR1 and CDR2 sequences are SGHAT and FQNNGV. The length of the CDR3 is 13 residues. The V segment lost 5 bases and the J segment 9 bases; nucleotides outside the gene matches: 7. Written as DNA, the CDR3 is TGTGCCAGCAGCGACAGGGCGTTTGTCATTCAGTACTTC. Translation gives CASSDRAFVIQYF.

The chain couples TRBV28 to TRBJ2-3; 7 nucleotides line up with TRBD2. The CDR3 is 15 amino acids. CDR1 and CDR2 from the germline V gene are MDHEN and SYDVKM. V lost 6 bases to trimming and J lost 2 bases; unmatched junction nucleotides: 8. In DNA form, the CDR3 reads TGTGCCAGCAGGGGAGGGCCCGGTTACACAGATACGCAGTATTTT. The encoded protein is CASRGGPGYTDTQYF.

The chain uses TRBV28 and TRBJ2-4; D may correspond to TRBD1 or TRBD2 (6 bases each). V was pared by 3 bases and J by 6 bases, with 15 bases between. The CDR3 runs to 15 residues. Germline V gene sequence: CDR1 MDHEN, CDR2 SYDVKM. This chain's CDR3 is CASSFGRGGGNIQYF. CDR3 DNA sequence: TGTGCCAGCAGTTTCGGGAGAGGGGGAGGAAACATTCAGTACTTC.

Turning to this clone: Other DNA sequences in this specimen translate into the identical CDR3. V and J are TRBV5-1 and TRBJ2-7; D is unclear. V was cut by 0 bases and J by 1 base, with 8 bases left in between. The germline CDR1 and CDR2 sequences are SGHRS and YFSETQ. There are 14 residues in the CDR3. The CDR3 protein is CASSLAAKSYEQYF. The DNA for the CDR3 is TGCGCCAGCAGCTTGGCGGCGAAATCCTACGAGCAGTACTTC.

The chain uses TRBV11-2 and TRBJ1-1; D uncertain. The germline gives CDR1 SGHAT, CDR2 FQNNGV. The CDR3 loop spans 13 amino acids. V was clipped by 3 bases and J by 4 bases, with 9 bases between them. The CDR3 sequence is CASSFLEGTEAFF. CDR3 nucleotides: TGTGCCAGCAGCTTTCTTGAGGGCACTGAAGCTTTCTTT.

The CDR3 sequence is CASSFQPAIAGGPDEQYF. In DNA form, the CDR3 reads TGTGCCAGCAGCTTTCAACCGGCCATAGCGGGAGGGCCCGACGAGCAGTACTTC. V is TRBV11-1 and J is TRBJ2-7; 11 positions agree with TRBD2. Per the germline V gene, CDR1 is SGHAT and CDR2 is FQDESV (reference sequence). J lost 5 bases, V lost 3 bases, and 15 bases had no gene match. The CDR3 sequence is 18 residues long.

The chain combines TRBV11-3 with TRBJ2-5, with D possibly TRBD1 on 6 matching bases. The germline V and J ends were trimmed by 7 bases and 1 base, with 16 bases remaining between them. In germline, CDR1 is SGHNT, CDR2 YENEEA. The CDR3 is 15 amino acids. The CDR3 DNA reads TGTGCCAGCAACCAGGGGCAACCTCCCCAAGAGACCCAGTACTTC. It is translated as CASNQGQPPQETQYF.

This clone occurred once. The V gene is TRBV4-3, the J gene TRBJ1-5; the D gene is possibly TRBD1 (5 bases). This CDR3 is 16 amino acids long. The V gene lost 0 bases and the J gene lost 2 bases, with 11 bases spanning the gap. Germline CDR1 is LGHNA and CDR2 is YSLEER. The CDR3 protein is CASSQDKGRGNQPQHF. CDR3 nucleotide sequence: TGCGCCAGCAGCCAAGATAAGGGCAGGGGCAATCAGCCCCAGCATTTT.

A note on this clone: Other nucleotide sequences from this sample produce the same CDR3. The genes are TRBV7-9 and TRBJ2-7; D may match TRBD1 or TRBD2 (5 bases each). Trimming removed 3 bases at V and 0 bases at J, with 9 bases between. This CDR3 has 14 amino acids. In germline, CDR1 is SEHNR, CDR2 FQNEAQ (reference sequence). The CDR3 sequence: CASSLGLASYEQYF. DNA of the CDR3: TGTGCCAGCAGCTTGGGGCTAGCCTCCTACGAGCAGTACTTC.

The rearrangement joins TRBV27 to TRBJ1-5; no clear D gene. Looked up from germline, CDR1 is MNHEY and CDR2 is SMNVEV (reference sequence). V lost 5 bases and J 1 base, leaving 18 bases between the germline ends. The CDR3 is made up of 17 amino acids. The CDR3 reads CASSEVAGVQSNQPQHF. In nucleotides, the CDR3 is TGTGCCAGCAGTGAAGTGGCAGGTGTTCAAAGCAATCAGCCCCAGCATTTT.

Concerning this clone: This sample includes further DNA sequences coding for the same CDR3. This chain connects TRBV30 to TRBJ1-5; D is uncertain. V lost 5 bases, J lost 2 bases, and 7 bases lay in between. CDR3 length: 12 amino acids. Germline V lookup: CDR1 GTSNPN, CDR2 SVGIG (reference sequence). The CDR3 DNA follows: TGTGCCTGGGGACGGGGCAATCAGCCCCAGCATTTT. Its protein product is CAWGRGNQPQHF.

This rearrangement joins TRBV2 to TRBJ2-3; D uncertain. The CDR3 consists of 12 residues. V gave up 2 bases and J gave up 8 bases, with 8 bases separating them. Per germline, CDR1 SNHLY and CDR2 FYNNEI. CDR3 sequence (DNA): TGTGCCAGCAGTGAACAGTTCTCTACGCAGTATTTT. It encodes CASSEQFSTQYF.

The chain has TRBV30 and TRBJ2-1; D gene unclear. Germline V gene data show CDR1 as GTSNPN and CDR2 as SVGIG (reference sequence). The CDR3 is 12 residues long. V dropped 2 bases and J dropped 0 bases, with 2 bases sitting between them. The CDR3 nucleotides are TGTGCCTGGAGTAACTCCTACAATGAGCAGTTCTTC. Amino acids: CAWSNSYNEQFF.

This clone showed up many times. The CDR3 is CASSSASGGWYEQYF. CDR3 DNA sequence: TGTGCCAGCAGTTCCGCAAGCGGGGGATGGTACGAGCAGTACTTC. The chain links TRBV28 to TRBJ2-7, with 8 bases that match TRBD2. Germline assignment: CDR1 MDHEN and CDR2 SYDVKM. The trim removed 4 bases at V and 4 bases at J, leaving 9 bases unmatched. This CDR3 contains 15 residues.

This clone came up a few times. V gene TRBV28 combines with J gene TRBJ1-2, with D maybe TRBD1 (6 bases). Germline lookup yields CDR1 MDHEN and CDR2 SYDVKM. V lost 6 bases to trimming and J lost 4 bases, with 12 bases between them. This CDR3 comprises 13 residues. This chain's CDR3 is CASRSGAVYGYTF. The CDR3 DNA follows: TGTGCCAGCAGGTCGGGGGCGGTCTATGGCTACACCTTC.

The V gene is TRBV28, the J gene TRBJ2-1; D is uncertain. Germline CDR1 reads MDHEN; CDR2 reads SYDVKM. The CDR3 runs 15 residues. The V and J ends lost 3 bases and 2 bases respectively, with 11 bases between them. CDR3: CASSFPLYTYNEQFF. The CDR3 DNA reads TGTGCCAGCAGTTTCCCCCTTTACACCTACAATGAGCAGTTCTTC.

This rearrangement joins TRBV7-9 to TRBJ2-3, with no clear D. With 1 base removed from V and 5 bases from J, the gap between germline ends came to 10 bases. Germline loops: CDR1 SEHNR, CDR2 FQNEAQ (reference sequence). The CDR3 consists of 14 residues. DNA of the CDR3: TGTGCCAGCAGCTTAGGGAGAGAACGAGATACGCAGTATTTT. It encodes CASSLGRERDTQYF. The variable domain in full, completed from reference TRBV7-9 and TRBJ2-3, reads DTGVSQNPRHKITKRGQNVTFRCDPISEHNRLYWYRQTLGQGPEFLTYFQNEAQLEKSRLLSDRFSAERPKGSFSTLEIQRTEQGDSAMYLCASSLGRERDTQYFGPGTRLTVL.

V gene TRBV4-1 combines with J gene TRBJ2-1, with TRBD1 matching over 9 bases. Germline V gene data show CDR1 as MGHRA and CDR2 as YSYEKL. V shed 5 bases and J 0 bases; nucleotides not matched to a gene: 17. This CDR3 has 20 amino acids. CDR3 nucleotides: TGCGCCAGCAGCAGAGGGACAGGGAGTTCGGCGCTGAGCTCCTACAATGAGCAGTTCTTC. Translation: CASSRGTGSSALSSYNEQFF.

The genes are TRBV7-8 and TRBJ2-2; 11 bases are a match to TRBD2. Germline V lookup: CDR1 SGHVS, CDR2 FQNEAQ. The CDR3 has 16 amino acids. The trim removed 5 bases at V and 2 bases at J, leaving 4 bases unmatched. The CDR3 DNA follows: TGTGCCAGCAGCACCGGACTAGCGGGTAACACCGGGGAGCTGTTTTTT. Amino acids: CASSTGLAGNTGELFF.

The genes are TRBV4-2 and TRBJ1-2; TRBD1 is a possible D gene (5 bases). The CDR3 is made up of 17 amino acids. Per germline, CDR1 LGHNA and CDR2 YNFKEQ. V was cut by 3 bases and J by 6 bases, with 23 bases left in between. CDR3 in DNA: TGTGCCAGCAGCCACCCCATGCTACAGGAATATTTTCATGGCTACACCTTC. Its protein product is CASSHPMLQEYFHGYTF.

The chain uses TRBV28 and TRBJ1-1; 12 bases are a match to TRBD1. The CDR3 covers 14 residues. Germline lookup yields CDR1 MDHEN and CDR2 SYDVKM. V lost 6 bases and J lost 10; bases outside the gene matches: 9. CDR3 region: CASSPGQGARRAFF. The CDR3 region has the DNA TGTGCCAGCAGCCCGGGACAGGGGGCGCGAAGAGCTTTCTTT. Variable domain in full (rest from reference TRBV28 and TRBJ1-1): DVKVTQSSRYLVKRTGEKVFLECVQDMDHENMFWYRQDPGLGLRLIYFSYDVKMKEKGDIPEGYSVSREKKERFSLILESASTNQTSMYLCASSPGQGARRAFFGQGTRLTVV.